Shown below are 16 T cell receptor beta chains from a single sample sequenced in a study of cytomegalovirus exposure and HLA in healthy donors. Primers: 60 Vbeta forward and 13 Jbeta reverse. Method: immunoSEQ multiplex PCR; TCRdb's copy keeps in-frame clones and lacks some. The sample has hundreds of thousands of clones, roughly 90% seen once. Sequencing was done on a sample of PBMCs. These receptors all stem from a woman aged 18-29 years in good health and CMV-seronegative.

This clone was picked up one time. The chain has TRBV27 and TRBJ2-5; tentatively, D is TRBD2 (6 bases). The CDR3 has 11 residues. V was shortened by 7 bases and J by 7 bases, with 10 bases between the two germline ends. CDR1 MNHEY and CDR2 SMNVEV come from the germline V gene (reference sequence). The CDR3 here is CASKVGGTQYF. The CDR3 DNA reads TGTGCCAGCAAGGTGGGGGGGACCCAGTACTTC.

The rearrangement joins TRBV27 to TRBJ1-2; perhaps TRBD1 as D (5 bases). The ends were cut back, 3 bases at V and 6 bases at J, with 8 bases in the middle. From germline, CDR1 is MNHEY and CDR2 SMNVEV (reference sequence). CDR3 length: 12 amino acids. The CDR3 DNA is TGTGCCAGCAGTTTCAAAGGGGATGGCTACACCTTC. It is translated as CASSFKGDGYTF.

As concerns this clone: A read error may produce the germline difference seen at one junction end. The chain combines TRBV7-7 with TRBJ2-5; D possibly corresponds to TRBD2 (7 bases). CDR3 length equals 15 residues. The germline V gene encodes CDR1 SSHAT and CDR2 FNYEAQ (reference sequence). In DNA, the CDR3 is TGTGCTAGCAGCTTAGCTGCGGGGGCCCAAGAGACCCAGTACTTC. It specifies CASSLAAGAQETQYF.

Remarks on this clone: The junction shows a germline mismatch at one end, possibly a read error. V usage is TRBV6-6 and J usage is TRBJ2-1, with 11 bases matching TRBD2. Germline assignment: CDR1 MNHNY and CDR2 SVGAGI (reference sequence). The CDR3 has 16 residues. CDR3 protein: CASSYTTSGVNLMRLF. For the CDR3, the DNA is TGTGCCAGCAGTTATACGACTAGCGGGGTTAATTTAATGCGGCTCTTC.

To note about this clone: The junction does not match germline at one end; this may be a read error. The genes are TRBV7-3 and TRBJ2-2; D might be TRBD1 (5 bases). The CDR3 length is 14 residues. CDR1 and CDR2 from the germline V gene are SGHTA and FQGTGA. The CDR3 coding sequence is TGTTCCAGCAGTCAAGGGGTGTGGACCGGGGAGCTGTTTTTT. Its translation: CSSSQGVWTGELFF. The entire variable domain, with the rest obtained from reference TRBV7-3 and TRBJ2-2, is as follows: GAGVSQTPSNKVTEKGKYVELRCDPISGHTALYWYRQSLGQGPEFLIYFQGTGAADDSGLPNDRFFAVRPEGSVSTLKIQRTERGDSAVYLCSSSQGVWTGELFFGEGSRLTVL.

V gene TRBV5-1 combines with J gene TRBJ2-5, with 9 positions matching TRBD1. The end of the DNA fits TRBJ2-7 better, so the J call may be wrong. The germline gives CDR1 SGHRS, CDR2 YFSETQ. The CDR3 has 14 residues. The chain's CDR3 is CASSPTGGPYEQYF. CDR3 in DNA: TGCGCCAGCAGCCCGACAGGGGGTCCTTACGAGCAGTACTTC.

The gene calls are TRBV9 and TRBJ2-1; D unresolved. Germline values: CDR1 SGDLS, CDR2 YYNGEE. This CDR3 has 12 residues. Between the trimmed V and J ends, which lost 0 bases and 6 bases, there was a span of 4 bases. The CDR3 DNA follows: TGTGCCAGCAGCGTAGCTAGCAATGAGCAGTTCTTC. Encoded protein: CASSVASNEQFF.

The chain combines TRBV11-2 with TRBJ1-1, with unresolved D. V was cut by 3 bases and J by 2 bases, with 4 bases left in between. The length of the CDR3 is 12 residues. Germline values: CDR1 SGHAT, CDR2 FQNNGV. In DNA, the CDR3 is TGTGCCAGCAGCTTTCTCAACACTGAAGCTTTCTTT. It yields the protein CASSFLNTEAFF.

The chain combines TRBV25-1 with TRBJ1-6, with D maybe TRBD1 (6 bases). Trimming removed 3 bases from V and 16 bases from J, with 22 bases in between. CDR1 and CDR2 (germline): MGHDK, SYGVNS. The CDR3 is made up of 15 amino acids. As DNA, the CDR3 is TGTGCCAGCAGTGATCCCCGACAGGCCACAGGGACACTCCACTTT. Translated, it gives CASSDPRQATGTLHF. The full variable domain, rest sourced from reference TRBV25-1 and TRBJ1-6, is EADIYQTPRYLVIGTGKKITLECSQTMGHDKMYWYQQDPGMELHLIHYSYGVNSTEKGDLSSESTVSRIRTEHFPLTLESARPSHTSQYLCASSDPRQATGTLHFGNGTRLTVT.

The rearrangement joins TRBV7-3 to TRBJ2-1, with TRBD2 matching 8 bases. Per the germline V gene, CDR1 is SGHTA and CDR2 is FQGTGA. CDR3 length: 16 amino acids. The junction had 13 bases not matched to a gene; V was cut back by 5 bases and J by 7 bases. CDR3 DNA: TGTGCCAGCAGCCGTTCTTCCGGGAGGGGTTGGAATGAGCAGTTCTTC. Amino acids: CASSRSSGRGWNEQFF.

Notes on this clone: A read error may account for a junction end that differs from germline. Other DNA sequences of this sample code for an identical CDR3. This chain links TRBV9 with TRBJ1-1; a weak D match, TRBD1 (5 bases). Germline CDR1 is SGDLS and CDR2 is YYNGEE. The CDR3 is made up of 16 amino acids. CDR3 region: CASSVGRGPGNTEAFF. Written as DNA, the CDR3 is TGTGCCAGCAGCGTAGGGAGGGGTCCTGGGAACACCGAAGCTTTCTTT.

The chain joins TRBV5-6 to TRBJ2-6; 7 nucleotides agree with TRBD1. V was pared by 3 bases and J by 6 bases, with 3 bases of the junction left unmatched. This CDR3 has 14 amino acids. Germline V lookup: CDR1 SGHDT, CDR2 YYEEEE. The CDR3 DNA sequence: TGTGCCAGCAGCTGGGGACAGTCGGCCAACGTCCTGACTTTC. Translation: CASSWGQSANVLTF.

As for this clone: The same CDR3 can be traced to other DNA sequences in this sample. This sequence joins TRBV10-2 and TRBJ1-6, with 11 bases fitting TRBD1. Losses at the gene ends were 5 bases for V and 4 bases for J; bases not matched to a gene: 4. CDR1 WSHSY and CDR2 SAAADI come from the germline V gene. The CDR3 has 16 residues. The CDR3 nucleotides read TGCGCCAGCAGTTTCGGACAGGGGGCTTATAATTCACCCCTCCACTTT. This encodes CASSFGQGAYNSPLHF.

The chain employs TRBV4-1 and TRBJ1-3; D is perhaps TRBD1 (6 bases). V was cut by 4 bases and J by 0 bases, with 13 bases left in between. Germline V gene data show CDR1 as MGHRA and CDR2 as YSYEKL. The CDR3 covers 16 residues. CDR3 DNA sequence: TGCGCCAGCAGCCTTCTACCAGGGGACTCTGGAAACACCATATATTTT. Translation gives CASSLLPGDSGNTIYF.

This chain connects TRBV5-5 to TRBJ2-7, with D possibly being TRBD1 (5 bases). Trimming took off 4 bases at V and 3 bases at J, with 26 bases between the two ends. The CDR3 has 18 amino acids. Germline V gene lookup returns CDR1 SGHKS and CDR2 YYEKEE (reference sequence). CDR3 sequence reads: CASSHSVTRLAGIYEQYF. The CDR3 coding sequence is TGTGCCAGCAGCCATAGTGTAACCCGACTGGCAGGGATCTACGAGCAGTACTTC.

This clone was seen just once. The rearrangement joins TRBV6-4 to TRBJ2-2; no clear D. The length of the CDR3 is 13 residues. Looked up from germline, CDR1 is MRHNA and CDR2 is SNTAGT. Trimming left V 4 bases short and J 3 bases short, with 6 bases between. CDR3 region: CASSGADTGELFF. The CDR3 DNA follows: TGTGCCAGCAGTGGGGCAGACACCGGGGAGCTGTTTTTT.